The sequence of this TCR beta chain was determined in a study of T cell responses to AZD1222 COVID-19 vaccine. A remark on this clone: The antigen remains unidentified.

TCRdb keeps only in-frame clones here, not all; method: immunoSEQ multiplex PCR. Of more than 95,000 clones detected, 90% to 95% appear once; the ten largest clones hold 45%. Trimming left V 6 bases short and J 5 bases short, with 19 bases between. The CDR3 totals 15 residues. Germline V CDR1 and CDR2: MNHEY, SMNVEV (reference sequence). Study-level results: Once two AZD1222 doses were given, Spike-specific TCR breadth and depth went up. Vaccine-related CD4 TCRs covered spike, predominating at 160-218 and 743-854. Clonal diversity was possibly underestimated, and the donors were mostly white British, with more females.

The sequencing here drew on peripheral blood, taken on day 0 of AZD1222 vaccination. The rearrangement links TRBV27 to TRBJ1-1; perhaps TRBD1 as D (6 bases). The source is an adult in good health. The CDR3 bases are TGTGCCAGCAGATACTCAACAGGGTCATTTACTGAAGCTTTCTTT. Translating it yields CASRYSTGSFTEAFF.